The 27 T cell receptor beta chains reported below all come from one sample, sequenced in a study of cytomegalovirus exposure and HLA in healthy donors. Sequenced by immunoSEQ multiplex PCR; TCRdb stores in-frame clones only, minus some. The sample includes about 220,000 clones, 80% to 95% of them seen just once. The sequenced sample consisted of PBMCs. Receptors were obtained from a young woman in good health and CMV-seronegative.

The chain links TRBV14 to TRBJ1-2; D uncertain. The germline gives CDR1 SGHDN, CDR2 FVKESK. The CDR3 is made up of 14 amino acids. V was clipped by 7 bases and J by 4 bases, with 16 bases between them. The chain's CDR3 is CASTPTHIGYGYTF. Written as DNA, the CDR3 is TGTGCCAGCACTCCGACTCACATCGGCTATGGCTACACCTTC.

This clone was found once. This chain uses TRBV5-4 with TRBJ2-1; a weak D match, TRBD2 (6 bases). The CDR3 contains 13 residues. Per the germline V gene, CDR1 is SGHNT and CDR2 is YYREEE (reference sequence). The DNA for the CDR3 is TGTGCTGCTGGAACCGGGAGTCAGATTGAGCAGTTCTTC. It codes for CAAGTGSQIEQFF. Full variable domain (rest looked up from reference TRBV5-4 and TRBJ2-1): ETGVTQSPTHLIKTRGQQVTLRCSSQSGHNTVSWYQQALGQGPQFIFQYYREEENGRGNFPPRFSGLQFPNYSSELNVNALELDDSALYLCAAGTGSQIEQFFGPGTRLTVL.

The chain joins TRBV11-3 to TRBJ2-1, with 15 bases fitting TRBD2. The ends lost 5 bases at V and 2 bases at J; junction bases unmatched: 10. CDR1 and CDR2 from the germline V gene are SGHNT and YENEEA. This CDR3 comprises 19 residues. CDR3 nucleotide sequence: TGTGCCAGCAGCCCAGGACTAGCGGGAGGGCTGGAAACCTACAATGAGCAGTTCTTC. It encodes CASSPGLAGGLETYNEQFF.

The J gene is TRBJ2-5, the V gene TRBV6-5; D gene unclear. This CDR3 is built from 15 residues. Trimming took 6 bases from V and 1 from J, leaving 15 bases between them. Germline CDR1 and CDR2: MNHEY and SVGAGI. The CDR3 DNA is TGTGCCAGCAGGGGTGAACGACACCGCCAAGAGACCCAGTACTTC. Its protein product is CASRGERHRQETQYF.

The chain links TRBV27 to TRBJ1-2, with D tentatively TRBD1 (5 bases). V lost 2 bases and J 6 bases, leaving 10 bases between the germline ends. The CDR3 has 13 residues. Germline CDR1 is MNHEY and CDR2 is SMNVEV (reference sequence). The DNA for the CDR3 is TGTGCCAGCAGTTTAGACAGCTACGATGGCTACACCTTC. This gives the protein CASSLDSYDGYTF.

The CDR3 reads CATGTPGTGETQYF. CDR3 coding DNA: TGTGCCACCGGGACTCCGGGGACCGGGGAGACCCAGTACTTC. The rearrangement uses TRBV6-1 and TRBJ2-5; TRBD2 is a possible D gene (6 bases). The germline V and J ends were trimmed by 10 bases and 5 bases, with 20 bases remaining between them. Germline CDR1 is MNHNS and CDR2 is SASEGT. The CDR3 length is 14 residues.

The CDR3 here is CASSNEQGTVWSQFF. For the CDR3, the DNA is TGTGCCAGCAGCAATGAACAGGGGACGGTTTGGTCGCAGTTCTTC. This chain uses TRBV27 with TRBJ2-1; 7 positions match TRBD1. Germline loops: CDR1 MNHEY, CDR2 SMNVEV (reference sequence). The J segment lost 12 bases and the V segment lost 6 bases, leaving 17 bases of the junction unmatched. The CDR3 spans 15 residues.

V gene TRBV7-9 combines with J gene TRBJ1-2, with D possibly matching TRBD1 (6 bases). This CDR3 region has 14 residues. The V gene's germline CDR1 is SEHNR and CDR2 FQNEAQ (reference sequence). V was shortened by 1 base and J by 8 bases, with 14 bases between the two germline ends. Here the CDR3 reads CASSLGVTGGGYTF. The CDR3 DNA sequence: TGTGCCAGCAGCTTAGGGGTGACAGGCGGGGGCTACACCTTC.

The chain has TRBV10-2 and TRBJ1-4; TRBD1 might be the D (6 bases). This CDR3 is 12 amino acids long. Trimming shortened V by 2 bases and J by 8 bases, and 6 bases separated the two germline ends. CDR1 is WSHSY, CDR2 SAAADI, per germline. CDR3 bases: TGCGCCAGCAGTGAGCAGGGGGAAAAACTGTTTTTT. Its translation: CASSEQGEKLFF.

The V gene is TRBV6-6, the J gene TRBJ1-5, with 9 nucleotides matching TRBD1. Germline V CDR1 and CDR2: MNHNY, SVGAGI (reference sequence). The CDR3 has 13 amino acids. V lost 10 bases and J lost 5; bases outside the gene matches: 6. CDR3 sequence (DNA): TGTGCCACTGGGGGACAGGGCGATCAGCCCCAGCATTTT. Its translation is CATGGQGDQPQHF.

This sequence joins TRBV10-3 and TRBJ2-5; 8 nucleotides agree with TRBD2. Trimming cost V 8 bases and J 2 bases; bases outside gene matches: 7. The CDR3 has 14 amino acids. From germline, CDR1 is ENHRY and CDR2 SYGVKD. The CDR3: CAIGQAGVQETQYF. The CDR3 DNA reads TGTGCCATCGGACAAGCGGGGGTACAAGAGACCCAGTACTTC.

DNA of the CDR3: TGTGCCAGCAGCCCTAGCGGTGGGGTCTCCTACGAGCAGTACTTC. Its protein is CASSPSGGVSYEQYF. The chain employs TRBV11-2 and TRBJ2-7, with 7 bases identical to TRBD2. The germline V gene has CDR1 SGHAT and CDR2 FQNNGV. Trimming cost V 5 bases and J 0 bases; bases outside gene matches: 7. This CDR3 is 15 amino acids long.

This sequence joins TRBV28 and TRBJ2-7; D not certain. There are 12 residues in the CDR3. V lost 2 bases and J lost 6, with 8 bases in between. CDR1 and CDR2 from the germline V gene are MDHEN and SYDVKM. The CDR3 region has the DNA TGTGCCAGCAGTTTACCCTCGCGCGAGCAGTACTTC. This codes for CASSLPSREQYF.

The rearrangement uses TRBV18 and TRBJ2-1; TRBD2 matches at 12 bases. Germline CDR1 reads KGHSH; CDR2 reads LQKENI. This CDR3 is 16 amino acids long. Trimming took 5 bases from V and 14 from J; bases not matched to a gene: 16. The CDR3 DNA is TGTGCCAGCTCAGACTTGACCGGACTAGCGGGGACCCCGGAGTTCTTC. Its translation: CASSDLTGLAGTPEFF.

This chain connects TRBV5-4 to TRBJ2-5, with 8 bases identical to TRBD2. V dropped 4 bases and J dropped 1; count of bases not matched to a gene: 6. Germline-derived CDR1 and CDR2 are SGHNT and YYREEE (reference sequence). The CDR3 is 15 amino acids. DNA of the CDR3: TGTGCCAGCAGCCCCGGGAGGGCGACCCAAGAGACCCAGTACTTC. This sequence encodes CASSPGRATQETQYF.

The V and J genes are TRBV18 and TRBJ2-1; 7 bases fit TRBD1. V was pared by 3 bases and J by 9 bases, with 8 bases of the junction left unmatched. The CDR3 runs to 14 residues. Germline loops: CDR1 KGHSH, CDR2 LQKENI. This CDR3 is CASSPLQGYGEQFF. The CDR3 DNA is TGTGCCAGCTCACCGTTACAGGGGTATGGTGAGCAGTTCTTC.

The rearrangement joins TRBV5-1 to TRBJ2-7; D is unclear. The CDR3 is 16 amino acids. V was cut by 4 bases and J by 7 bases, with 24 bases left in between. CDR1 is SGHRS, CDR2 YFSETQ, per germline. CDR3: CASSLNLGEIGGEQYF. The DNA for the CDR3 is TGCGCCAGCAGCCTGAATTTAGGTGAGATCGGCGGAGAGCAGTACTTC.

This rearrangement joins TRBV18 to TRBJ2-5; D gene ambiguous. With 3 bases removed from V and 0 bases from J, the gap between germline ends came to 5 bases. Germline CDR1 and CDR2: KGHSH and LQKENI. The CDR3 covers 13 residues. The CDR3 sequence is CASSPQYQETQYF. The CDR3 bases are TGTGCCAGCTCACCGCAGTACCAAGAGACCCAGTACTTC.

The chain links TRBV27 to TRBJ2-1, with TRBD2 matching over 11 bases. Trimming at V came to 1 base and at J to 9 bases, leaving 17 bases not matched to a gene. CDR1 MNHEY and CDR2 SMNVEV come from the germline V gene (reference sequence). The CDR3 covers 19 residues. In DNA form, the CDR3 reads TGTGCCAGCAGTTTATATGCTCACCTAGGGACTAGCGGACGGGGTGAGCAGTTCTTC. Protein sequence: CASSLYAHLGTSGRGEQFF.

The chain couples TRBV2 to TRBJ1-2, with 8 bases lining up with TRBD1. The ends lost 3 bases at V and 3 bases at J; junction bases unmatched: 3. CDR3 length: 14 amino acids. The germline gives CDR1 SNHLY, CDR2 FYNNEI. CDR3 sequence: CASSDRGRDYGYTF. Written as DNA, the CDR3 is TGTGCCAGCAGTGACAGGGGGCGCGACTATGGCTACACCTTC.

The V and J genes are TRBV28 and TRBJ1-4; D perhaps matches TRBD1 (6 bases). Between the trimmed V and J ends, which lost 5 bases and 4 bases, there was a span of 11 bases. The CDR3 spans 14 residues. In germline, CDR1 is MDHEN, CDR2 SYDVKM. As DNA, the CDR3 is TGTGCCAGCAGTAAGGGGGTCTTTAATGAAAAACTGTTTTTT. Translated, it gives CASSKGVFNEKLFF.

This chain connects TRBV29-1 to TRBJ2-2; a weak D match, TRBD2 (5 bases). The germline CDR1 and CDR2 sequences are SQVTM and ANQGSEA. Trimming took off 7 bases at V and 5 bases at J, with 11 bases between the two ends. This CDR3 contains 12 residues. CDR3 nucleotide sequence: TGCAGCGGGACGAGGGCGACCGGGGAGCTGTTTTTT. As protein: CSGTRATGELFF.

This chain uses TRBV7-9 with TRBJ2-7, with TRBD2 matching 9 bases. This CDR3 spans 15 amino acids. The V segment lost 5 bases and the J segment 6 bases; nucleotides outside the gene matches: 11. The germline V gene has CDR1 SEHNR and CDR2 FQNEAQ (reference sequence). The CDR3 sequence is CASSPPGLALTEQYF. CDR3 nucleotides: TGTGCCAGCAGCCCGCCGGGACTAGCATTGACCGAGCAGTACTTC.

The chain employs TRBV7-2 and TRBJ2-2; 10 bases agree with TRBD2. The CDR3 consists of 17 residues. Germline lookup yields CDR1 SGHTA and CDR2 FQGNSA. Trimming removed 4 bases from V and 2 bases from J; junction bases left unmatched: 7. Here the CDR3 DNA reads TGTGCCAGCAGCTCCCTAGCGGGGGTGCGAAACACCGGGGAGCTGTTTTTT. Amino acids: CASSSLAGVRNTGELFF.

DNA for the CDR3: TGTGCCAGACAGGGTGTGAACTATGGCTACACCTTC. Translation gives CARQGVNYGYTF. The gene calls are TRBV30 and TRBJ1-2; 7 bases line up with TRBD1. Per the germline V gene, CDR1 is GTSNPN and CDR2 is SVGIG (reference sequence). This CDR3 spans 12 amino acids. Trimming at V came to 8 bases and at J to 2 bases, leaving 5 bases not matched to a gene.

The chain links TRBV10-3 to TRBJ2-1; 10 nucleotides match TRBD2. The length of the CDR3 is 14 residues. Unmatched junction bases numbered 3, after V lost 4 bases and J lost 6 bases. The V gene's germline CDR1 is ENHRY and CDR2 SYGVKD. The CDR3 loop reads CAISGSSGSNEQFF. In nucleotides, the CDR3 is TGTGCCATCAGTGGATCTAGCGGGAGCAATGAGCAGTTCTTC.

The CDR3 DNA sequence: TGTGCCAGCAGCCAAGTGGGGGGAAGCTCCTACGAGCAGTACTTC. Protein product: CASSQVGGSSYEQYF. The chain uses TRBV14 and TRBJ2-7; tentatively, D is TRBD2 (6 bases). Trimming took off 1 base at V and 0 bases at J, with 10 bases between the two ends. The CDR3 length is 15 residues. The germline CDR1 and CDR2 sequences are SGHDN and FVKESK. The full variable domain, completed using reference TRBV14 and TRBJ2-7, is EAGVTQFPSHSVIEKGQTVTLRCDPISGHDNLYWYRRVMGKEIKFLLHFVKESKQDESGMPNNRFLAERTGGTYSTLKVQPAELEDSGVYFCASSQVGGSSYEQYFGPGTRLTVT.